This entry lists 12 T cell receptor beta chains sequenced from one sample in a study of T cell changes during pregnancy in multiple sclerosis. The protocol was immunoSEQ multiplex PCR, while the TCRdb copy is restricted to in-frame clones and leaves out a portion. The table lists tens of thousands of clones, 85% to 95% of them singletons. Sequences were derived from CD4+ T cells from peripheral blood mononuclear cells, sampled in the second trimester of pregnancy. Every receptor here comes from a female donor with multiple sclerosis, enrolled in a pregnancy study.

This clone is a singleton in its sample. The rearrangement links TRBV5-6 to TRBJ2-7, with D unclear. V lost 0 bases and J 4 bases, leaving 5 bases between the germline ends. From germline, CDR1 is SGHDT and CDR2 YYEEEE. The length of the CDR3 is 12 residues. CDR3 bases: TGTGCCAGCAGCTTGGAGCTGTACGAGCAGTACTTC. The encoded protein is CASSLELYEQYF.

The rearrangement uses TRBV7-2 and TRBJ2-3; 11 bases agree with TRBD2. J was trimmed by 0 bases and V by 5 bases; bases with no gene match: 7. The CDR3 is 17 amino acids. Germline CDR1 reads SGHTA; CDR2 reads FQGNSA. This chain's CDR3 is CASSPGLAGWSTDTQYF. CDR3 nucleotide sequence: TGTGCCAGCAGCCCTGGACTAGCGGGTTGGAGCACAGATACGCAGTATTTT.

CDR3 in amino acids: CASSYRGSNQPQHF. The DNA of the CDR3 is TGTGCCAGCAGCTACAGGGGGAGCAATCAGCCCCAGCATTTT. The chain employs TRBV5-6 and TRBJ1-5; 8 bases fit TRBD1. The germline gives CDR1 SGHDT, CDR2 YYEEEE. This CDR3 is built from 14 residues. Losses at the gene ends were 3 bases for V and 1 base for J; bases not matched to a gene: 0. The variable domain in full, completed from reference TRBV5-6 and TRBJ1-5, reads DAGVTQSPTHLIKTRGQQVTLRCSPKSGHDTVSWYQQALGQGPQFIFQYYEEEERQRGNFPDRFSGHQFPNYSSELNVNALLLGDSALYLCASSYRGSNQPQHFGDGTRLSIL.

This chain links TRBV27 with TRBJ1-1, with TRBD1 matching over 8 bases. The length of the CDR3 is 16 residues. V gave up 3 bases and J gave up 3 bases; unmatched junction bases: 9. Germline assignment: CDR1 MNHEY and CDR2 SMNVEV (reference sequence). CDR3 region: CASSLTSQGADTEAFF. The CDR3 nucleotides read TGTGCCAGCAGTTTGACTAGTCAGGGGGCGGACACTGAAGCTTTCTTT.

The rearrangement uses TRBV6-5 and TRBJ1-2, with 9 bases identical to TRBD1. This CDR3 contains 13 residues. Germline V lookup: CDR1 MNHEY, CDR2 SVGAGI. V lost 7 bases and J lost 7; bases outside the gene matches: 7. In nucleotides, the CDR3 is TGTGCCAGCACCTGGGACAGGGACTCTGGCTACACCTTC. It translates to CASTWDRDSGYTF.

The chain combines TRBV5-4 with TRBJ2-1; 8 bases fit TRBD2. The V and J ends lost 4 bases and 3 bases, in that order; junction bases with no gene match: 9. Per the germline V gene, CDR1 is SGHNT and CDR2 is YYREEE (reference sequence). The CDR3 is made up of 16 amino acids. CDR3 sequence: CASSPELAANYNEQFF. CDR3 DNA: TGTGCCAGCAGCCCTGAACTAGCGGCCAACTACAATGAGCAGTTCTTC.

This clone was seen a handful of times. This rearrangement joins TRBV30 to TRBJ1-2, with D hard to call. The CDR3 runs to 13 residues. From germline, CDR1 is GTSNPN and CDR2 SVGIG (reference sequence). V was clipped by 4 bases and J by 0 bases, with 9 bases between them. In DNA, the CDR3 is TGTGCCTGGACGCCTACTACTAACTATGGCTACACCTTC. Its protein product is CAWTPTTNYGYTF.

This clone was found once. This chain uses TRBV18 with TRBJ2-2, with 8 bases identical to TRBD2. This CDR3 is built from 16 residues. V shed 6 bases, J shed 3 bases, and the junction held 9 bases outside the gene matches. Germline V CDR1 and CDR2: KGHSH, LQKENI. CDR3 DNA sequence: TGTGCCAGCTCGTTACTAGCGGAGAGTGACACCGGGGAGCTGTTTTTT. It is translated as CASSLLAESDTGELFF.

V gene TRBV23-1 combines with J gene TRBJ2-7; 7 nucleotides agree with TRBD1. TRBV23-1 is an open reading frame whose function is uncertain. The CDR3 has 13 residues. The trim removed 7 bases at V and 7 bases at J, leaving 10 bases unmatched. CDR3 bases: TGCGCCAGCATTCCAGGACAGGCGGTGGAGCAGTACTTC. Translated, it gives CASIPGQAVEQYF.

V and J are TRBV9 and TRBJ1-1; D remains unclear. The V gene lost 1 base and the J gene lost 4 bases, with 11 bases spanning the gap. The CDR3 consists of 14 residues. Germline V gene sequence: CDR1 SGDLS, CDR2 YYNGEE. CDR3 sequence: CASSVIGEITEAFF. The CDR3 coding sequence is TGTGCCAGCAGCGTAATCGGAGAAATCACTGAAGCTTTCTTT.

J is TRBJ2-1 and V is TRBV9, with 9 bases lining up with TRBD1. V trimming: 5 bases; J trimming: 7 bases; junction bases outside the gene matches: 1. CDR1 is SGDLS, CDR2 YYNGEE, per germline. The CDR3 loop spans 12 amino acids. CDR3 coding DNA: TGTGCCAGCAGAGGGACAGGGAATGAGCAGTTCTTC. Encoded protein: CASRGTGNEQFF.

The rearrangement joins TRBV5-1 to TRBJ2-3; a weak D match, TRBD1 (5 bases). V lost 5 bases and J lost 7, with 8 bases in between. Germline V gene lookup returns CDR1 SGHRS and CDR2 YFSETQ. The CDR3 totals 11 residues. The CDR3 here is CASSSGYTQYF. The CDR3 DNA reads TGCGCCAGCAGTTCAGGGTATACGCAGTATTTT.